This T cell receptor (beta chain) appears in the sequencing data of a study of T cells after yellow fever vaccination. On the study more broadly: Each low-cell-number fraction was prepared by means of SMART-Seq v4 Ultra Low Input.

Comment on this clonotype: Its target is unknown.

Regarding the study as a whole: CD4 and CD8 compartments shared a small share of clonotypes. The study re-detected most primary-vaccination clones after the booster (nearly 97% CD4, almost 90% CD8).

UMIs were added to TCR cDNA along with a universal primer site when it was made by 5'RACE template switching. TCRdb independently ran MiXCR on the 5' RACE reads; one entry per CDR3 protein. The table includes a few hundred thousand distinct CDR3 sequences, about 3.9% detected once. The CDR3 contains 14 residues. Deletions cut 8 bases from V and 1 base from J, with 14 bases between. Germline lookup yields CDR1 LGHDT and CDR2 YNNKEL (reference sequence). J is TRBJ2-5 and V is TRBV3-1; D is uncertain. The sample was PBMCs, taken 15 days after the yellow fever booster vaccination. The receptor comes from a young man who received the YFV17D yellow fever vaccine. CDR3 coding DNA: TGTGCCAGCGGGCGAGGCCCCATCCAAGAGACCCAGTACTTC. This sequence encodes CASGRGPIQETQYF.